This TCR beta chain was identified during a study of T cells expressing NK-cell markers. TCRdb re-called the 5' RACE reads and catalogs CDR3 proteins one per entry, DNA excluded. This sample carries hundreds of thousands of distinct CDR3 sequences, with more than 3.5% going to the ten biggest clones. This CDR3 spans 15 amino acids. The sequencing input was blood T cells: a sorted CD56 or NKG2C T cell subset, CD4+ or CD8+ T cells, or bulk PBMC T cells (not recorded which). V and J are TRBV12-3 or TRBV12-4 and TRBJ2-2; the D call from TCRdb, TRBD1, cannot be confirmed without DNA. The receptor comes from a woman between 18 and 70 years old in good health. The CDR3 here is CASSRTGAVPGELFF.